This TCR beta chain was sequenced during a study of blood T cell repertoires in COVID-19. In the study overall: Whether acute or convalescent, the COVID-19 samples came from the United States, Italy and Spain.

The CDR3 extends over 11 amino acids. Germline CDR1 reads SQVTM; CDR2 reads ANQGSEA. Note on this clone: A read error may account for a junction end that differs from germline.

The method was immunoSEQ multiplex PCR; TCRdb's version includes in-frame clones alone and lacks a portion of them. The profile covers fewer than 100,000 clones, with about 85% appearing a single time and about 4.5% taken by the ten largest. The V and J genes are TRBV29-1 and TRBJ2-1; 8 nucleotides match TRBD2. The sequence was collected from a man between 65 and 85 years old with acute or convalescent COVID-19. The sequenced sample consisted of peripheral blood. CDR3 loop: CSLGRGGEQFF. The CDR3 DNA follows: TGTTCCCTAGGACGGGGGGGTGAGCAGTTCTTC.